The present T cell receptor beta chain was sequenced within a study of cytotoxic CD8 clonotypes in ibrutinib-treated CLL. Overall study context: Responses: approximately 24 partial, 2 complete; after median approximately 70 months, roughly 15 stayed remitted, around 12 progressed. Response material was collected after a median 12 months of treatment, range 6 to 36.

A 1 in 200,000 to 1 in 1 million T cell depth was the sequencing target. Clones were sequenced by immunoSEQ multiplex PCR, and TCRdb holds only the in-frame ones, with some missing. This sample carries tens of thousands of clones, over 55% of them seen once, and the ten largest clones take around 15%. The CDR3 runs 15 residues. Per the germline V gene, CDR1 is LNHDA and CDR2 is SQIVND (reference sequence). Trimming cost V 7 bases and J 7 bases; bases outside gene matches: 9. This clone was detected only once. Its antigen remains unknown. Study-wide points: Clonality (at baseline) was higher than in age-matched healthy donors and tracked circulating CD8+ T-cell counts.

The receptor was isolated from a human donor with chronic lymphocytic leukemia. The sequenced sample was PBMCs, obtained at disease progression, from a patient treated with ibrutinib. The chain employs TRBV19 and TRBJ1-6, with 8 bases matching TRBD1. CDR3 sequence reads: CASTGGQGLNSPLHF. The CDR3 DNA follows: TGTGCCAGTACCGGAGGACAGGGTCTAAATTCACCCCTCCACTTT.